This T cell receptor beta chain was identified in a study of glioma-infiltrating T cells. Broader study findings: Tissue and blood shared very few CDR3 sequences.

To note about this clonotype: Its specificity is not known. Possible read error: a much larger clone is one base away.

TCR alpha and beta CDR3 regions were amplified from RNA using iRepertoire nested multiplex PCR. Tissue mRNA or PBMC total RNA, roughly 100-400 ng, went into one-step reverse transcription and amplification. TCRdb redid the calling of the multiplex PCR reads with MiXCR, one entry per CDR3 protein. This table holds 100,000 to 150,000 distinct CDR3 sequences, about 22% found once. The CDR3 contains 14 residues. Germline V lookup: CDR1 MNHNS, CDR2 SASEGT. The V and J ends lost 10 bases and 2 bases, in that order; junction bases with no gene match: 7. Sample: glioma tissue, nonneoplastic brain tissue, or PBMCs (not recorded which). The chain joins TRBV6-1 to TRBJ2-1; 8 bases line up with TRBD1. The receptor comes from a human donor with low-grade glioma or glioblastoma, undergoing nonglioma brain surgery, or in good health (not recorded which). The DNA for the CDR3 is TGTGCCATCAGAAGGGACAGGCCCTACAATGAGCAGTTCTTC. This encodes CAIRRDRPYNEQFF.